Listed below are T cell receptor beta chains from one sample, sequenced in a study of T cells in Graves' hyperthyroidism and ophthalmopathy. From the multiplex PCR reads, TCRdb called clonotypes with MiXCR, one entry per CDR3 protein. The sample contains some 770,000 distinct CDR3 sequences, less than 20% of which appear only once. The sequenced sample was blood. These receptors all come from a man younger than 35 with Graves' hyperthyroidism. Both conserved end residues are part of each CDR3. The D gene is left open where the match is weak. Rows give clone size only sometimes, using once, few, many, or a class for an expanded clone.

v_gene: TRBV28; d_gene: -; j_gene: TRBJ1-4; abundance: many; CDR3aa: CASSSPGVGTNEKLFF; CDR3nt: TGTGCCAGCAGTTCCCCCGGGGTTGGTACTAATGAAAAACTGTTTTTT
v_gene: TRBV2; d_gene: -; j_gene: TRBJ2-1; abundance: once; CDR3aa: CASRDGITEFF; CDR3nt: TGTGCCAGCAGGGACGGGATCACGGAGTTCTTC
v_gene: TRBV28; d_gene: -; j_gene: TRBJ2-3; abundance: many; CDR3aa: CASSLGQSDTQYF; CDR3nt: TGTGCCAGCAGTTTAGGCCAGTCGGATACGCAGTATTTT
v_gene: TRBV28; d_gene: -; j_gene: TRBJ1-5; abundance: many; CDR3aa: CASSLAGDNQPQHF; CDR3nt: TGTGCCAGCAGTTTAGCGGGGGACAATCAGCCCCAGCATTTT
v_gene: TRBV9; d_gene: -; j_gene: TRBJ2-7; abundance: few; CDR3aa: CASSAGGGLYEQYF; CDR3nt: TGTGCCAGCAGCGCGGGTGGAGGTCTCTACGAGCAGTACTTC
v_gene: TRBV11-3; d_gene: -; j_gene: TRBJ1-2; abundance: many; CDR3aa: CASSTGGGLANYGYTF; CDR3nt: TGTGCCAGCAGCACAGGCGGTGGGTTGGCCAACTATGGCTACACCTTC
v_gene: TRBV10-3; d_gene: -; j_gene: TRBJ1-1; abundance: -; CDR3aa: CAIRLSGENTEAFF; CDR3nt: TGTGCCATCAGACTCTCCGGGGAGAACACTGAAGCTTTCTTT
v_gene: TRBV29-1; d_gene: TRBD2; j_gene: TRBJ2-1; abundance: -; CDR3aa: CSVDTPGTSGRVSSYNEQFF; CDR3nt: TGCAGCGTTGACACCCCCGGGACTAGCGGGAGAGTCAGCTCCTACAATGAGCAGTTCTTC
v_gene: TRBV11-1; d_gene: -; j_gene: TRBJ1-1; abundance: -; CDR3aa: CASSSVGEAFF; CDR3nt: TGTGCCAGCAGCTCTGTGGGCGAAGCTTTCTTT
v_gene: TRBV5-6; d_gene: TRBD1; j_gene: TRBJ1-2; abundance: many; CDR3aa: CASSLPGQGYGYTF; CDR3nt: TGTGCCAGCAGCCTCCCGGGACAGGGGTATGGCTACACCTTC
v_gene: TRBV12-5; d_gene: -; j_gene: TRBJ2-3; abundance: many; CDR3aa: CARIQGGDGTDTQYF; CDR3nt: TGTGCTAGGATACAGGGGGGGGATGGCACAGATACGCAGTATTTT
v_gene: TRBV28; d_gene: -; j_gene: TRBJ1-1; abundance: many; CDR3aa: CASSTRQREAFF; CDR3nt: TGTGCCAGCAGTACTCGACAGCGCGAAGCTTTCTTT
v_gene: TRBV7-9; d_gene: TRBD1; j_gene: TRBJ2-1; abundance: few; CDR3aa: CASSLANLRDRGQNEQFF; CDR3nt: TGTGCCAGCAGCTTAGCTAACCTCCGGGACAGGGGACAAAATGAGCAGTTCTTC
v_gene: TRBV15; d_gene: -; j_gene: TRBJ1-2; abundance: few; CDR3aa: CATSRAGGGYTF; CDR3nt: TGTGCCACCAGCAGAGCCGGGGGGGGCTACACCTTC
v_gene: TRBV5-1; d_gene: -; j_gene: TRBJ2-1; abundance: few; CDR3aa: CASSLVGSSSYNEQFF; CDR3nt: TGCGCCAGCAGCTTGGTTGGTTCCAGCTCCTACAATGAGCAGTTCTTC
v_gene: TRBV10-3; d_gene: TRBD1; j_gene: TRBJ1-2; abundance: few; CDR3aa: CAISVDRGLYEAYGYTF; CDR3nt: TGTGCCATCAGTGTTGACAGGGGCCTCTATGAAGCCTATGGCTACACCTTC
v_gene: TRBV11-2; d_gene: -; j_gene: TRBJ2-1; abundance: many; CDR3aa: CASSGYRGGHYNEQFF; CDR3nt: TGTGCCAGCAGCGGGTACAGGGGAGGCCACTACAATGAGCAGTTCTTC
v_gene: TRBV6-1; d_gene: -; j_gene: TRBJ2-7; abundance: many; CDR3aa: CASSEASWMEQYF; CDR3nt: TGTGCCAGCAGTGAAGCGAGTTGGATGGAGCAGTACTTC
v_gene: TRBV2; d_gene: -; j_gene: TRBJ1-1; abundance: few; CDR3aa: CASSDFPMNTEAFF; CDR3nt: TGTGCCAGCAGTGATTTCCCGATGAACACTGAAGCTTTCTTT
v_gene: TRBV28; d_gene: -; j_gene: TRBJ2-7; abundance: -; CDR3aa: CASSFSGPFEQYF; CDR3nt: TGTGCCAGCAGCTTCTCCGGGCCGTTCGAGCAGTACTTC